The source of this T cell receptor beta chain is a study of T-cell reconstitution after alpha-beta-depleted transplantation in children. Preparation of the TCRbeta library used unique molecular identifiers. Each CDR3 protein is one row after TCRdb ran MiXCR on the PCR reads. The sample contains about 540,000 distinct CDR3 sequences, about 17% of which appear only once. CDR1 and CDR2 (germline): SEHNR, FQNEAQ (reference sequence). V was cut by 0 bases and J by 5 bases, with 13 bases left in between. CDR3 size: 15 residues. This chain joins TRBV7-9 and TRBJ1-2; D is unresolved. The specimen was PBMCs from the stem cell graft donor, collected from the stem cell graft. The receptor was isolated from a human donor who donated a stem cell graft to a child with acute lymphoblastic leukemia. CDR3 loop: CASSLARGPAYGYTF. CDR3 DNA sequence: TGTGCCAGCAGCTTAGCCCGCGGCCCCGCATATGGCTACACCTTC.